Below, 5 T cell receptor beta chains from the same sample are listed, as sequenced in a study of cytomegalovirus exposure and HLA in healthy donors. Vbeta (60) and Jbeta (13) primers were used in the PCR. Clones were sequenced by immunoSEQ multiplex PCR, and TCRdb holds only the in-frame ones, with some missing. Of around 200,000 clones in the sample, 75% to 85% were seen once. The sequenced sample consisted of PBMCs. These receptors were taken from a girl under 18 in good health and CMV-seronegative.

The chain carries TRBV30 and TRBJ2-6; 11 nucleotides align to TRBD2. The CDR3 is 16 amino acids. Germline CDR1 reads GTSNPN; CDR2 reads SVGIG (reference sequence). The junction had 10 bases not matched to a gene; V was cut back by 8 bases and J by 4 bases. In DNA, the CDR3 is TGTGCCATAAAACTAGCGGGGGCGAGGGGGGCCAACGTCCTGACTTTC. This gives the protein CAIKLAGARGANVLTF.

The genes are TRBV6-5 and TRBJ1-5; 7 nucleotides align to TRBD1. V was clipped by 6 bases and J by 1 base; unmatched bases: 3. CDR1 and CDR2 (germline): MNHEY, SVGAGI. The CDR3 spans 14 residues. The CDR3 protein is CASRTGPSNQPQHF. As DNA, the CDR3 is TGTGCCAGCAGGACAGGGCCGAGCAATCAGCCCCAGCATTTT.

The genes are TRBV27 and TRBJ2-7; D perhaps matches TRBD1 (5 bases). The germline V gene encodes CDR1 MNHEY and CDR2 SMNVEV (reference sequence). V was pared by 10 bases and J by 0 bases, with 25 bases between. CDR3 size: 17 residues. The CDR3, as DNA: TGTGCCACCCAGGGTTACCGTCCCACTTCTAGCTCCTACGAGCAGTACTTC. This sequence encodes CATQGYRPTSSSYEQYF.

Notes on this clone: This sample also contains other DNA sequences that code for the same CDR3. The chain couples TRBV5-1 to TRBJ2-5; tentative D call: TRBD2 (5 bases). The CDR3 has 13 residues. Germline assignment: CDR1 SGHRS and CDR2 YFSETQ. The germline V and J ends were trimmed by 0 bases and 5 bases, with 8 bases remaining between them. The CDR3 DNA reads as TGCGCCAGCAGCTTGGGAGGCGGGGAGACCCAGTACTTC. Its protein is CASSLGGGETQYF.

Only one count was recorded for this clone. The chain is built from TRBV29-1 and TRBJ2-7; TRBD2 matches at 7 bases. Germline V CDR1 and CDR2: SQVTM, ANQGSEA. Losses at the gene ends were 8 bases for V and 2 bases for J; bases not matched to a gene: 12. This CDR3 region has 14 residues. The CDR3, as DNA: TGCAGCTACCGTAGCGGGTCCAACCCCTACGAGCAGTACTTC. Translating gives CSYRSGSNPYEQYF.